This T cell receptor beta chain was profiled in a study of T-cell reconstitution after alpha-beta-depleted transplantation in children. CDR1 PRHDT and CDR2 FYEKMQ come from the germline V gene (reference sequence). The CDR3 contains 15 residues. The V gene lost 0 bases and the J gene lost 2 bases, with 9 bases spanning the gap. TCRbeta library preparation incorporated unique molecular identifiers. TCRdb recomputed calls from the PCR reads with MiXCR, one row per CDR3 protein. The sample carries over 300,000 distinct CDR3 sequences, 10% to 13% recorded once. This specimen was PBMCs from the stem cell graft donor, taken from the stem cell graft. The clonotype comes from a human donor who donated a stem cell graft to a child with acute lymphoblastic leukemia. The chain carries TRBV13 and TRBJ2-3; D gene unclear. The CDR3 protein is CASSLGVVFTDTQYF. The CDR3 coding sequence is TGTGCCAGCAGCTTAGGGGTAGTCTTCACAGATACGCAGTATTTT.